These 32 T cell receptor beta chains were all obtained from the same sample, sequenced in a study of cytomegalovirus exposure and HLA in healthy donors. 13 Jbeta primers and 60 Vbeta primers were used for the PCR. Sequenced by immunoSEQ multiplex PCR; TCRdb stores in-frame clones only, minus some. The data hold 90,000 to 130,000 clones, with around 75% observed a single time. Sequencing used PBMCs. These receptors were taken from a woman younger than 45 in good health and CMV-seronegative.

The rearrangement joins TRBV27 to TRBJ1-2, with a weak D call TRBD1 (5 bases). The germline V gene has CDR1 MNHEY and CDR2 SMNVEV (reference sequence). The CDR3 length is 15 residues. V lost 3 bases and J lost 5, with 16 bases in between. This CDR3 reads CASSFRPREGYGYTF. DNA of the CDR3: TGTGCCAGCAGTTTTCGGCCCCGGGAGGGGTATGGCTACACCTTC.

This clone showed up just once. V gene TRBV6-1 combines with J gene TRBJ1-2; 8 nucleotides agree with TRBD1. With 6 bases clipped from V and 8 bases from J, the junction kept 14 bases outside the gene matches. This CDR3 contains 15 residues. Germline loops: CDR1 MNHNS, CDR2 SASEGT. The CDR3 loop reads CASSEQPQGGEGYTF. CDR3 in DNA: TGTGCCAGCAGCGAACAACCACAGGGGGGAGAAGGCTACACCTTC.

The chain recombines TRBV29-1 with TRBJ1-1; a weak D match, TRBD1 (6 bases). Germline CDR1 is SQVTM and CDR2 is ANQGSEA. This CDR3 region has 14 residues. Trimming removed 1 base at V and 2 bases at J, with 11 bases between. The CDR3, as DNA: TGCAGCGTTGAAGGTATACAGGGAAACACTGAAGCTTTCTTT. Protein sequence: CSVEGIQGNTEAFF.

This chain links TRBV2 with TRBJ1-1; 9 bases are shared with TRBD1. J lost 8 bases, V lost 3 bases, and 7 bases had no gene match. Germline V gene lookup returns CDR1 SNHLY and CDR2 FYNNEI. This CDR3 has 14 residues. The CDR3 nucleotides are TGTGCCAGCAGTGACTTTACAGGGGGCCTGGAAGCTTTCTTT. It translates to CASSDFTGGLEAFF.

The chain links TRBV6-1 to TRBJ1-4; 9 nucleotides agree with TRBD1. From germline, CDR1 is MNHNS and CDR2 SASEGT. The length of the CDR3 is 15 residues. After removal of 4 bases from V and 8 bases from J, the junction contained 8 bases not matched to a gene. CDR3 sequence (DNA): TGTGCCAGCAGTGTTAGGGGGACAGGGAACGAAAAACTGTTTTTT. This translates into CASSVRGTGNEKLFF.

This chain joins TRBV19 and TRBJ1-3, with D tentatively TRBD1 (6 bases). The CDR3 has 15 residues. From germline, CDR1 is LNHDA and CDR2 SQIVND (reference sequence). The V and J ends lost 10 bases and 0 bases respectively, with 16 bases between them. In DNA, the CDR3 is TGTGCCACCTCGATGGGGGCGTACTCTGGAAACACCATATATTTT. Translating gives CATSMGAYSGNTIYF. The full variable domain, rest sourced from reference TRBV19 and TRBJ1-3, is DGGITQSPKYLFRKEGQNVTLSCEQNLNHDAMYWYRQDPGQGLRLIYYSQIVNDFQKGDIAEGYSVSREKKESFPLTVTSAQKNPTAFYLCATSMGAYSGNTIYFGEGSWLTVV.

The V gene is TRBV5-8, the J gene TRBJ1-5, with 8 bases lining up with TRBD1. The CDR3 has 15 residues. The J segment lost 5 bases and the V segment lost 4 bases, leaving 8 bases of the junction unmatched. CDR1 and CDR2 (germline): SGHTS, YDEGEE. Here the CDR3 DNA reads TGTGCCAGCAGCCCCGGACAGGGATCCTATCAGCCCCAGCATTTT. Amino acids: CASSPGQGSYQPQHF. Using reference TRBV5-8 and TRBJ1-5 for the parts outside the CDR3, the full variable domain is EAGVTQSPTHLIKTRGQQATLRCSPISGHTSVYWYQQALGLGLQFLLWYDEGEERNRGNFPPRFSGRQFPNYSSELNVNALELEDSALYLCASSPGQGSYQPQHFGDGTRLSIL.

V and J are TRBV2 and TRBJ1-3; 7 positions agree with TRBD1. Germline CDR1 reads SNHLY; CDR2 reads FYNNEI. This CDR3 spans 15 amino acids. The trim removed 7 bases at V and 0 bases at J, leaving 6 bases unmatched. This chain's CDR3 is CASKEGALSGNTIYF. The DNA for the CDR3 is TGTGCCAGCAAGGAGGGGGCCCTCTCTGGAAACACCATATATTTT.

This clone was seen only once. V usage is TRBV7-2 and J usage is TRBJ1-4; no definite D call. The CDR3 covers 13 residues. Between the trimmed V and J ends, which lost 5 bases and 10 bases, there was a span of 14 bases. In germline, CDR1 is SGHTA, CDR2 FQGNSA. The CDR3 DNA reads TGTGCCAGCAGCCCCCAACGGGGTGGAAAACTGTTTTTT. Translating it yields CASSPQRGGKLFF.

V gene TRBV7-8 combines with J gene TRBJ2-3, with unresolved D. The CDR3 runs 14 residues. Germline CDR1 reads SGHVS; CDR2 reads FQNEAQ. V dropped 1 base and J dropped 7 bases, with 12 bases sitting between them. The CDR3 spells CASSLVVVPYTQYF. CDR3 DNA sequence: TGTGCCAGCAGCTTAGTGGTAGTACCCTATACGCAGTATTTT.

Comments on this clone: A junction end diverges from the germline sequence, so it may reflect a read error. CDR3 loop: CASSLGPEGTQYF. CDR3 DNA: TGTGCTAGCAGCTTAGGACCCGAGGGGACCCAGTACTTC. The rearrangement joins TRBV7-7 to TRBJ2-5, with D possibly being TRBD2 (5 bases). The CDR3 is 13 amino acids. CDR1 and CDR2 (germline): SSHAT, FNYEAQ (reference sequence). The whole variable domain, remainder taken from reference TRBV7-7 and TRBJ2-5, is GAGVSQSPRYKVTKRGQDVTLRCDPISSHATLYWYQQALGQGPEFLTYFNYEAQPDKSGLPSDRFSAERPEGSISTLTIQRTEQRDSAMYRCASSLGPEGTQYFGPGTRLLVL.

This clone was found once. The rearrangement joins TRBV2 to TRBJ1-1, with a possible D match to TRBD1 (5 bases). The V end lost 4 bases, the J end lost 0 bases, and 12 bases lay between the germline ends. Germline CDR1 and CDR2: SNHLY and FYNNEI. The CDR3 is made up of 15 amino acids. The CDR3 DNA sequence: TGTGCCAGCAGTGGGCAGGGACTGATGAACACTGAAGCTTTCTTT. Translating it yields CASSGQGLMNTEAFF.

Note on this clone: The same CDR3 arises from other DNA sequences in this sample as well. This chain uses TRBV4-1 with TRBJ2-1, with 10 bases matching TRBD2. V lost 0 bases to trimming and J lost 4 bases; unmatched junction nucleotides: 6. Per the germline V gene, CDR1 is MGHRA and CDR2 is YSYEKL. This CDR3 is built from 17 residues. The CDR3 DNA follows: TGCGCCAGCAGCCAAGAGTTAGTAGCGGGAGGTTACAATGAGCAGTTCTTC. Its protein product is CASSQELVAGGYNEQFF.

V and J are TRBV27 and TRBJ2-7; 9 positions agree with TRBD1. From germline, CDR1 is MNHEY and CDR2 SMNVEV (reference sequence). With 5 bases clipped from V and 2 bases from J, the junction kept 4 bases outside the gene matches. The CDR3 loop spans 14 amino acids. CDR3 sequence (DNA): TGTGCCAGCAGTATAACAGGGGGCGCCTACGAGCAGTACTTC. Its translation is CASSITGGAYEQYF.

The rearrangement links TRBV29-1 to TRBJ2-5; possibly TRBD1 for D (5 bases). Germline V CDR1 and CDR2: SQVTM, ANQGSEA. Between the trimmed V and J ends, which lost 4 bases and 1 base, there was a span of 7 bases. This CDR3 is built from 12 residues. CDR3 protein: CSVATAQETQYF. CDR3 DNA: TGCAGCGTTGCGACAGCCCAAGAGACCCAGTACTTC.

The chain is built from TRBV6-5 and TRBJ1-2; possibly TRBD1 for D (6 bases). The CDR3 contains 14 residues. Germline loops: CDR1 MNHEY, CDR2 SVGAGI. Trimming removed 5 bases at V and 4 bases at J, with 14 bases between. This chain's CDR3 is CASSDQQGSYGYTF. CDR3 nucleotides: TGTGCCAGCAGTGACCAACAGGGTTCCTATGGCTACACCTTC.

The V gene is TRBV10-3, the J gene TRBJ1-1; TRBD1 is a possible D gene (5 bases). This CDR3 spans 12 amino acids. CDR1 is ENHRY and CDR2 is SYGVKD in the germline V gene. Trimming took 8 bases from V and 6 from J, leaving 13 bases between them. This chain's CDR3 is CAISGGEAEAFF. CDR3 DNA: TGTGCCATCTCTGGGGGGGAGGCTGAAGCTTTCTTT.

The genes are TRBV7-6 and TRBJ1-5; D is unclear. Between the trimmed V and J ends, which lost 3 bases and 3 bases, there was a span of 6 bases. The CDR3 covers 13 residues. Germline CDR1 is SGHVS and CDR2 is FNYEAQ. The DNA for the CDR3 is TGTGCCAGCAGCTTGGCAATCAATCAGCCCCAGCATTTT. It codes for CASSLAINQPQHF.

The chain couples TRBV4-2 to TRBJ1-5; the match to TRBD1 covers 9 bases. This CDR3 has 18 residues. V lost 4 bases to trimming and J lost 0 bases; unmatched junction nucleotides: 10. CDR1 and CDR2 (germline): LGHNA, YNFKEQ. As DNA, the CDR3 is TGTGCCAGCAGCCCACGGACAGGGGATTCCTATAGCAATCAGCCCCAGCATTTT. It translates to CASSPRTGDSYSNQPQHF.

The rearrangement joins TRBV27 to TRBJ1-2; weak D call: TRBD1 (5 bases). V dropped 8 bases and J dropped 4 bases, with 17 bases sitting between them. The germline gives CDR1 MNHEY, CDR2 SMNVEV (reference sequence). The CDR3 extends over 14 amino acids. CDR3 protein: CASQNLRGGYGYTF. CDR3 coding DNA: TGTGCCAGCCAGAACCTTAGGGGCGGCTATGGCTACACCTTC.

The chain combines TRBV19 with TRBJ2-3; 8 bases are a match to TRBD1. CDR1 and CDR2 from the germline V gene are LNHDA and SQIVND (reference sequence). The length of the CDR3 is 14 residues. V dropped 7 bases and J dropped 5; count of bases not matched to a gene: 8. The CDR3 DNA reads as TGTGCCAGTACCTCAGGGGGCGTGATAGATACGCAGTATTTT. Its translation: CASTSGGVIDTQYF.

This clone has only one observation. V is TRBV19 and J is TRBJ2-1; TRBD2 matches 11 bases. Trimming cost V 1 base and J 9 bases; bases outside gene matches: 5. The CDR3 length is 15 residues. CDR1 and CDR2 from the germline V gene are LNHDA and SQIVND (reference sequence). The CDR3 spells CASSIVGSGGVEQFF. CDR3 coding DNA: TGTGCCAGTAGTATAGTTGGTAGCGGGGGGGTTGAGCAGTTCTTC.

V and J are TRBV5-1 and TRBJ1-2; 8 bases fit TRBD1. This CDR3 has 14 amino acids. Per the germline V gene, CDR1 is SGHRS and CDR2 is YFSETQ. Trimming removed 6 bases from V and 10 bases from J; junction bases left unmatched: 14. CDR3 sequence reads: CASTRGTGAWDYTF. In DNA, the CDR3 is TGCGCCAGCACACGCGGGACAGGCGCTTGGGACTACACCTTC.

This clone turned up a few times. The rearrangement links TRBV6-1 to TRBJ1-1; perhaps TRBD1 as D (5 bases). The CDR3 is made up of 14 amino acids. Trimming shortened V by 5 bases and J by 1 base, and 11 bases separated the two germline ends. Per the germline V gene, CDR1 is MNHNS and CDR2 is SASEGT. Here the CDR3 DNA reads TGTGCCAGCAGTACCGCTACAGGGAACACTGAAGCTTTCTTT. It translates to CASSTATGNTEAFF.

The chain recombines TRBV2 with TRBJ2-5; no firm D call. V was cut by 6 bases and J by 3 bases, with 8 bases left in between. Germline values: CDR1 SNHLY, CDR2 FYNNEI. The CDR3 spans 12 residues. The CDR3 sequence is CASRYYEETQYF. DNA of the CDR3: TGTGCCAGCAGATACTATGAAGAGACCCAGTACTTC.

The rearrangement links TRBV19 to TRBJ1-1; 7 positions agree with TRBD1. In germline, CDR1 is LNHDA, CDR2 SQIVND (reference sequence). V lost 3 bases to trimming and J lost 0 bases; unmatched junction nucleotides: 10. This CDR3 contains 17 residues. The CDR3, as DNA: TGTGCCAGTAGTATTATGCGCAGGGGGTTTATGAACACTGAAGCTTTCTTT. This translates into CASSIMRRGFMNTEAFF.

This clone came up a few times. This chain uses TRBV11-2 with TRBJ2-7; 10 bases agree with TRBD1. The CDR3 spans 13 residues. V lost 5 bases, J lost 6 bases, and 4 bases stayed unmatched. The V gene's germline CDR1 is SGHAT and CDR2 FQNNGV. The CDR3 DNA sequence: TGTGCCAGCAGCCCCGGACAGGGGGGCGAGCAGTACTTC. As protein: CASSPGQGGEQYF.

About this clone: Other DNA sequences within the sample encode an identical CDR3. The chain joins TRBV30 to TRBJ1-1, with 8 bases that match TRBD1. Germline CDR1 is GTSNPN and CDR2 is SVGIG (reference sequence). This CDR3 has 14 amino acids. Germline trimming cut 3 bases from V and 9 bases from J; bases unmatched to any gene: 12. The CDR3 loop is CAWSAGQGALQAFF. The DNA of the CDR3 is TGTGCCTGGAGCGCGGGGCAGGGGGCGTTACAAGCTTTCTTT.

The chain is built from TRBV30 and TRBJ2-4; D remains unclear. The germline V gene has CDR1 GTSNPN and CDR2 SVGIG (reference sequence). CDR3 size: 12 residues. Between the trimmed V and J ends, which lost 3 bases and 8 bases, there was a span of 11 bases. CDR3: CAWSPMADIQYF. The CDR3 DNA sequence: TGTGCCTGGAGCCCGATGGCCGACATTCAGTACTTC.

Only a few counts were recorded for this clone. This chain joins TRBV5-1 and TRBJ1-4; a weak D match, TRBD1 (5 bases). There are 14 residues in the CDR3. CDR1 and CDR2 from the germline V gene are SGHRS and YFSETQ. Trimming took 5 bases from V and 5 from J, leaving 13 bases between them. The CDR3 is CASRRDLGNEKLFF. In nucleotides, the CDR3 is TGCGCCAGCAGAAGGGACTTAGGGAATGAAAAACTGTTTTTT.

This clone was seen a handful of times. The rearrangement uses TRBV19 and TRBJ2-2, with a possible D match to TRBD1 (5 bases). V was shortened by 6 bases and J by 3 bases, with 11 bases between the two germline ends. The CDR3 spans 14 residues. Germline CDR1 reads LNHDA; CDR2 reads SQIVND (reference sequence). CDR3 sequence: CASSRRADTGELFF. CDR3 nucleotide sequence: TGTGCCAGTAGCCGCAGGGCGGACACCGGGGAGCTGTTTTTT.

CDR3 DNA: TGTGCCAGTAGTGGAGGATTTCAAGAGACCCAGTACTTC. Translating it yields CASSGGFQETQYF. The rearrangement links TRBV19 to TRBJ2-5; D is perhaps TRBD2 (5 bases). The germline V gene encodes CDR1 LNHDA and CDR2 SQIVND (reference sequence). Deletions cut 5 bases from V and 2 bases from J, with 9 bases between. The CDR3 sequence is 13 residues long.